This TCR beta chain came from a study of response to subunit inactivated influenza vaccine. TCRdb reprocessed the RT-PCR reads via MiXCR and lists one record per CDR3 protein. The sample consists of about 610,000 distinct CDR3 sequences, 12% to 15% of them appearing once. In this sample, this clonotype turned up a few times. At one end, the junction sequence differs from germline, possibly due to a read error. Sequencing used PBMCs from blood, obtained 12 days after vaccination. This clonotype was sampled from a man aged 50 to 60 who received an inactivated influenza vaccine.

The CDR3 is CASSRPLLRNF. CDR3 DNA: TGTGCCAGCAGTCGGCCCCTCTTGCGGAACTTC. The chain links TRBV6-2 or TRBV6-3 to TRBJ2-7; no clear D gene. The CDR3 loop spans 11 amino acids. In germline, CDR1 is MNHEY, CDR2 SVGEGT.